The 15 T cell receptor beta chains presented below share a single source sample, sequenced in a study of glioma-infiltrating T cells. TCR alpha and beta CDR3 regions were amplified from RNA using iRepertoire nested multiplex PCR. From the multiplex PCR reads, TCRdb called clonotypes with MiXCR, one entry per CDR3 protein. The table records around 44,000 distinct CDR3 sequences, about a fifth of them present only once. Sequencing was done on a sample of glioma tissue, nonneoplastic brain tissue, or PBMCs (not recorded which). The receptor set was obtained from a human donor with low-grade glioma or glioblastoma, undergoing nonglioma brain surgery, or in good health (not recorded which).

Turning to this clonotype: The conserved final phenylalanine or tryptophan is absent from the CDR3, which likely points to a read error. The chain combines TRBV30 with TRBJ2-1; maybe TRBD2 (5 bases). The CDR3 consists of 14 residues. Germline V gene data show CDR1 as GTSNPN and CDR2 as SVGIG (reference sequence). Trimming shortened V by 1 base and J by 5 bases, and 12 bases separated the two germline ends. The CDR3 loop reads CAWSGGFRNNEQFL. For the CDR3, the DNA is TGTGCCTGGAGTGGAGGGTTTCGAAACAATGAGCAGTTCCTC.

This clonotype was counted at least ten times. CDR3: CASSLIGDNEQFF. CDR3 coding DNA: TGTGCCAGCAGCTTGATTGGGGACAATGAGCAGTTCTTC. This sequence joins TRBV5-6 and TRBJ2-1; D uncertain. V was trimmed by 1 base and J by 5 bases, leaving 7 bases between them. CDR3 size: 13 residues. The germline gives CDR1 SGHDT, CDR2 YYEEEE.

This clonotype was counted many times. This chain uses TRBV7-2 with TRBJ2-7, with D perhaps TRBD2 (6 bases). Germline loops: CDR1 SGHTA, CDR2 FQGNSA. The ends were cut back, 1 base at V and 3 bases at J, with 13 bases in the middle. There are 15 residues in the CDR3. CDR3: CASSLEFPGLYEQYF. CDR3 sequence (DNA): TGTGCCAGCAGCTTAGAGTTCCCGGGACTCTACGAGCAGTACTTC.

The chain has TRBV20-1 and TRBJ1-1, with D maybe TRBD1 (5 bases). CDR3 length: 13 residues. Germline CDR1 and CDR2: DFQATT and SNEGSKA (reference sequence). The V gene lost 0 bases and the J gene lost 1 base, with 6 bases spanning the gap. CDR3 sequence (DNA): TGCAGTGCTAGAGATGGGACGAACACTGAAGCTTTCTTT. Encoded protein: CSARDGTNTEAFF.

This clonotype showed up many times. Its ends do not fully match the called genes, so a read error is possible. V and J are TRBV7-7 and TRBJ2-1, with 7 bases identical to TRBD2. The length of the CDR3 is 15 residues. The V gene's germline CDR1 is SSHAT and CDR2 FNYEAQ (reference sequence). CDR3 sequence reads: CASSRGEGSYNEQFF. In DNA, the CDR3 is TGTGCTAGCAGCCGTGGGGAGGGGTCCTACAATGAGCAGTTCTTC.

Many counts were recorded for this clonotype. This rearrangement joins TRBV18 to TRBJ2-7; D is possibly TRBD2 (5 bases). Germline V gives CDR1 KGHSH, CDR2 LQKENI. This CDR3 has 14 residues. V lost 5 bases and J 2 bases, leaving 13 bases between the germline ends. CDR3: CASSSKLGTYEQYF. The CDR3 region has the DNA TGTGCCAGCTCATCGAAACTAGGTACCTACGAGCAGTACTTC.

This clonotype was counted many times. The chain combines TRBV28 with TRBJ1-2; D unclear. Germline assignment: CDR1 MDHEN and CDR2 SYDVKM. The CDR3 has 14 residues. The germline V and J ends were trimmed by 5 bases and 4 bases, with 14 bases remaining between them. CDR3 nucleotides: TGTGCCAGCAGTCTCCCCTTGGTGGGCTATGGCTACACCTTC. It translates to CASSLPLVGYGYTF.

The V and J genes are TRBV19 and TRBJ1-1, with D possibly matching TRBD1 (5 bases). The CDR3 has 12 residues. Per germline, CDR1 LNHDA and CDR2 SQIVND (reference sequence). The V end lost 11 bases, the J end lost 3 bases, and 13 bases lay between the germline ends. The CDR3 sequence is CAGGAFHTEAFF. In nucleotides, the CDR3 is TGTGCCGGAGGGGCATTCCACACTGAAGCTTTCTTT.

This clonotype was counted many times. This chain joins TRBV3-1 and TRBJ1-1, with D possibly being TRBD1 (5 bases). Trimming removed 4 bases at V and 0 bases at J, with 9 bases between. The CDR3 runs 14 residues. The germline gives CDR1 LGHDT, CDR2 YNNKEL (reference sequence). CDR3 protein: CASSLPGLNTEAFF. CDR3 in DNA: TGTGCCAGCAGCCTTCCGGGGCTGAACACTGAAGCTTTCTTT.

This clonotype was counted many times. This chain connects TRBV7-2 to TRBJ2-7; 8 bases are a match to TRBD2. Trimming at V came to 2 bases and at J to 5 bases, leaving 8 bases not matched to a gene. The CDR3 runs 15 residues. CDR1 SGHTA and CDR2 FQGNSA come from the germline V gene. The CDR3 bases are TGTGCCAGCAGCTTAACAGCGGGGGTATGGGACGAGCAGTACTTC. This encodes CASSLTAGVWDEQYF. Variable domain in full (rest from reference TRBV7-2 and TRBJ2-7): GAGVSQSPSNKVTEKGKDVELRCDPISGHTALYWYRQSLGQGLEFLIYFQGNSAPDKSGLPSDRFSAERTGGSVSTLTIQRTQQEDSAVYLCASSLTAGVWDEQYFGPGTRLTVT.

Turning to this clonotype: With a much larger clone just one base away, this may be a read error. This chain joins TRBV29-1 and TRBJ2-5; either TRBD1 or TRBD2 may supply D (5 bases each). V lost 3 bases to trimming and J lost 5 bases, with 13 bases between them. Germline V gene lookup returns CDR1 SQVTM and CDR2 ANQGSEA. The CDR3 consists of 13 residues. CDR3 nucleotides: TGCAGCGTTGAGGGACGGAGCGAGGAGACCCAGTACTTC. Translating gives CSVEGRSEETQYF.

In its sample, this clonotype was seen many times. V and J are TRBV19 and TRBJ2-3; D is possibly TRBD2 (6 bases). Germline V gives CDR1 LNHDA, CDR2 SQIVND (reference sequence). The CDR3 sequence is 13 residues long. V lost 3 bases and J lost 8, with 12 bases in between. The CDR3 loop reads CASSIQTGVTQYF. CDR3 coding DNA: TGTGCCAGTAGTATTCAGACGGGAGTTACGCAGTATTTT. Combining the CDR3 with reference TRBV19 and TRBJ2-3 gives the whole variable domain DGGITQSPKYLFRKEGQNVTLSCEQNLNHDAMYWYRQDPGQGLRLIYYSQIVNDFQKGDIAEGYSVSREKKESFPLTVTSAQKNPTAFYLCASSIQTGVTQYFGPGTRLTVL.

This clonotype showed up many times. The V gene is TRBV20-1, the J gene TRBJ1-1; D remains unclear. CDR1 is DFQATT, CDR2 SNEGSKA, per germline (reference sequence). There are 13 residues in the CDR3. V lost 0 bases and J lost 11, with 16 bases in between. The CDR3 nucleotides read TGCAGTGCTAGAGATCCCAGGATGGTAGGTGCTTTCTTT. It encodes CSARDPRMVGAFF.

The chain recombines TRBV2 with TRBJ1-1, with 9 bases identical to TRBD1. This CDR3 is 13 amino acids long. J lost 10 bases, V lost 8 bases, and 11 bases had no gene match. CDR1 is SNHLY and CDR2 is FYNNEI in the germline V gene. In DNA form, the CDR3 reads TGTGCCAGCCGGGGACAGGGTCGGGGACCAGCTTTCTTT. Encoded protein: CASRGQGRGPAFF.

The chain is built from TRBV12-5 and TRBJ2-1; no definite D call. This CDR3 has 13 residues. Trimming stripped 0 bases from V and 7 bases from J, with 7 bases between. Germline V gene sequence: CDR1 LGHNT, CDR2 FRNRAP. Here the CDR3 DNA reads TGTGCTAGTGGTTTGGTACCGCGGAATGAGCAGTTCTTC. Translation: CASGLVPRNEQFF.